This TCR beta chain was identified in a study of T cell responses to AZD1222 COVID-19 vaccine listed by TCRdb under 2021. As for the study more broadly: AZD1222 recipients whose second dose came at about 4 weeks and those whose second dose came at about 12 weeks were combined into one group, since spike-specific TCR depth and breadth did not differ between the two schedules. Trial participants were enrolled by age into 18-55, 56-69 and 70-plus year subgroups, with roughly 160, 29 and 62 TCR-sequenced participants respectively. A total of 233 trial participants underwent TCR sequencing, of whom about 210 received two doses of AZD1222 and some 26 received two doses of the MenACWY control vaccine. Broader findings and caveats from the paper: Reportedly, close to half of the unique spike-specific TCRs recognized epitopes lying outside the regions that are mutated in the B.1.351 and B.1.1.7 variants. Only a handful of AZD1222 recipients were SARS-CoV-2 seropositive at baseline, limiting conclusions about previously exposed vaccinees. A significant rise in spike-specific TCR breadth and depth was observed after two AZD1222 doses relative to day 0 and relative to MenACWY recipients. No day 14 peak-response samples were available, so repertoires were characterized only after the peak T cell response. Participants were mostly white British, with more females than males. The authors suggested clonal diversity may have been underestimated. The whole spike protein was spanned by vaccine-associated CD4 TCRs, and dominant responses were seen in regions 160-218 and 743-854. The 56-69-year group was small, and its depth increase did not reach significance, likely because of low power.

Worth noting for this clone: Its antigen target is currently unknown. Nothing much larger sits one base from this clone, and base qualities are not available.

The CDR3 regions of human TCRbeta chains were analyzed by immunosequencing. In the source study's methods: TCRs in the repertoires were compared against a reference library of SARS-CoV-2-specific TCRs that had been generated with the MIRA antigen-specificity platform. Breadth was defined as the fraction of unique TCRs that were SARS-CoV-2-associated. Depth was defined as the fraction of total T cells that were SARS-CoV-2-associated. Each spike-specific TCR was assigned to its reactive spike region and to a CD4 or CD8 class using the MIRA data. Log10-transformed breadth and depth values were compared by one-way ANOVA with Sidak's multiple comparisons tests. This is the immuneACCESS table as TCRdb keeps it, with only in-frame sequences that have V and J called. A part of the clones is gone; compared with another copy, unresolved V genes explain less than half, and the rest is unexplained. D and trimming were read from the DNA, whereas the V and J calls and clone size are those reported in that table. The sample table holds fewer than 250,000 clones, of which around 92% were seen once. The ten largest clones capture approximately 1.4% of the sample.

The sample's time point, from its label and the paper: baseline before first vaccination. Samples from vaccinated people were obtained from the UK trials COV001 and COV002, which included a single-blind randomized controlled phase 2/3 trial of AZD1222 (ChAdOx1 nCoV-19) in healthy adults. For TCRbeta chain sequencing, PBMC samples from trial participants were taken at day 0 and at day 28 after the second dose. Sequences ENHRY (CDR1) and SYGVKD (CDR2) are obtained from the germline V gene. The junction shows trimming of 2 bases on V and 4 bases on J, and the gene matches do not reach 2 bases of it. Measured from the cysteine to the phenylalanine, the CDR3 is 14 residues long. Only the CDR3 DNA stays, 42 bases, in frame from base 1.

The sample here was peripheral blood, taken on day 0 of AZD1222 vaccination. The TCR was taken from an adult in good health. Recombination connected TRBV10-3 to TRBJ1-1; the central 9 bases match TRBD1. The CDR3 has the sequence CAISEPTGGTEAFF. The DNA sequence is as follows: TGTGCCATCAGTGAGCCGACAGGGGGCACTGAAGCTTTCTTT.